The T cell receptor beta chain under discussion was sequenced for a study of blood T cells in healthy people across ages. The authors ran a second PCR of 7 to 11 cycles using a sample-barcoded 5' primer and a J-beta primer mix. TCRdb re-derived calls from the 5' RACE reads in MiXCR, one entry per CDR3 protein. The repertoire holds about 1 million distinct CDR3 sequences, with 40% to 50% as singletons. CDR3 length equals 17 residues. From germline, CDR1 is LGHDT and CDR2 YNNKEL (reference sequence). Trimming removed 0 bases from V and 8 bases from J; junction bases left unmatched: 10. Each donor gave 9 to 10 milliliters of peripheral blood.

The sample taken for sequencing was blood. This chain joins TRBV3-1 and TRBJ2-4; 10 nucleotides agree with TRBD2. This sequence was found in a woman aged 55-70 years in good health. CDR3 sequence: CASSQDRPSGRMYIQYF. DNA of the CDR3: TGTGCCAGCAGCCAAGATAGGCCTAGCGGGAGAATGTACATTCAGTACTTC.